This T cell receptor (beta chain) stems from a study of shared clonotypes between healthy human individuals. Overall study context: Per-donor plates numbered three CD4 naive, three CD4 memory, two CD8 naive and one CD8 memory. Broader study findings: Sharing across four donors was highest in naive CD4 (around 5%) and lowest in memory CD8 (around 0.4%).

Naive CD8 isolation took CD45RO-negative cells positively selected for CCR7 and excluded terminally differentiated effector memory CD45RA+ cells. Donors included only healthy HIV-negative adults lacking recent acute infections or vaccinations. Comment on this clone: The antigen remains undetermined.

Here immunoSEQ multiplex PCR was the method, and the copy in TCRdb shows in-frame clones only, minus some. The sample shows millions of clones, around 96% of them seen only once. The sample taken for sequencing was naive CD8+ T cells sorted from blood. The receptor comes from a man aged 18 to 30 in good health.

CDR3 in amino acids: CASRRQGLTYEQYF. The CDR3 DNA reads as TGTGCCAGCAGACGACAGGGACTAACCTACGAGCAGTACTTC. The chain employs TRBV7-2 and TRBJ2-7; tentatively, D is TRBD1 or TRBD2 (7 bases each). The V and J ends lost 6 bases and 2 bases respectively, with 14 bases between them. The CDR3 extends over 14 amino acids. In germline, CDR1 is SGHTA, CDR2 FQGNSA.